A single T cell receptor (beta chain) is shown here with its context. The data stem from a study of blood T cell repertoires in COVID-19. Using immunoSEQ multiplex PCR, the repertoire was profiled, and TCRdb retains in-frame clones only, with some absent. The sample has 90,000 to 120,000 clones; approximately 62% are singletons. The TCR was taken from an elderly man with acute or convalescent COVID-19. Input material: peripheral blood.

CDR3 amino acids: CASRYGTVSTGELFF. CDR3 DNA sequence: TGTGCCAGCAGATACGGGACAGTAAGCACCGGGGAGCTGTTTTTT. The rearrangement uses TRBV7-9 and TRBJ2-2; 7 bases agree with TRBD1. Germline V gene sequence: CDR1 SEHNR, CDR2 FQNEAQ (reference sequence). V was clipped by 6 bases and J by 4 bases; unmatched bases: 8. This CDR3 comprises 15 residues.